What follows describes a single T cell receptor beta chain. This clonotype has a handful of counts. It has no known antigen specificity. Per-nucleotide qualities are absent, and no much larger clonotype sits a single base away. This record comes from a study of response to subunit inactivated influenza vaccine (dated by TCRdb to the late 2010s). At the level of the whole study: Deep quantitative profiling of the T cell receptor repertoire was used in the study to follow responses to a trivalent subunit inactivated influenza vaccine. Results the study describes overall, beyond this receptor: The authors proposed that each seasonal influenza vaccination may bring in only a limited number of new T cells.

Library preparation employed RT-PCR. The sequencer was an Illumina HiSeq 2500. The public reads were reprocessed in TCRdb via fastp at Q25 and MiXCR, keeping in-frame beta chains. A single entry per CDR3 protein holds the most common genes and DNA from its merged rows. The sample table records around 850,000 distinct CDR3 sequences; around 20% of these occur just once. The biggest ten clones account for roughly 10% of the sample. The specimen comprised PBMCs from blood, sampled around 5 days after vaccination. The source of this sequence is a man aged 45-60 years who received an inactivated influenza vaccine. Donor details come from another sample of the same person, matched by shared clones.

In nucleotide form, the sequence is TGCGCCAGCAGCCAAGTTAGTTTCAAGAGACAGAACACCGGGGAGCTGTTTTTT. Its product reads: CASSQVSFKRQNTGELFF. The sequence links TRBV4-3 to TRBJ2-2, with the identity of the D gene unclear. The CDR3 starts with the cysteine, ends with the phenylalanine, and has 18 residues. The DNA shown is the 54-base CDR3, in frame from base 1. Sequences LGHNA (CDR1) and YSLEER (CDR2) are obtained from the germline V gene. V drops 1 base and J drops 1 base, leaving 16 bases in between.